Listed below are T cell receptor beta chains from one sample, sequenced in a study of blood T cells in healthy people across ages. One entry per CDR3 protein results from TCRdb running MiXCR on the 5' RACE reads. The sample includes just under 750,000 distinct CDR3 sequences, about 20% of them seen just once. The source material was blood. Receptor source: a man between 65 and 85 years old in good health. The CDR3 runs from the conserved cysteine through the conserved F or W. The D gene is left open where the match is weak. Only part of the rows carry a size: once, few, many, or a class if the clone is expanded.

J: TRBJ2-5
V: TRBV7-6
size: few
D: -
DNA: TGTGCCAGCAGCTTACCCGGTCTAGAGACCCAGTACTTC
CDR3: CASSLPGLETQYF

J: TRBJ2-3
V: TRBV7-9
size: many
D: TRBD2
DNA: TGTGCCAGCAGCGAAAGCGGGGGTATCACAGATACGCAGTATTTT
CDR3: CASSESGGITDTQYF

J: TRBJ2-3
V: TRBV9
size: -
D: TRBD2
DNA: TGTGCCAGCAGCTTAGTTGGGGGGGGAAACACAGATACGCAGTATTTT
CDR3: CASSLVGGGNTDTQYF

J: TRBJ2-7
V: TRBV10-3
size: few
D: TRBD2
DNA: TGTGCCAGTAGAGGAGGACTAGGTCCCCTGGAGCAGTACTTC
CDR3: CASRGGLGPLEQYF

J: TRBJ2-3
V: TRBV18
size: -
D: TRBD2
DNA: TGTGCCAGCTCACCCCTAGCGGGAGCCACCACAAATACGCAGTATTTT
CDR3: CASSPLAGATTNTQYF

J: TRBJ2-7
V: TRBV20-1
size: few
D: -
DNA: TGCAGTGCTCTTGACTCCTACGAGCAGTACTTC
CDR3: CSALDSYEQYF

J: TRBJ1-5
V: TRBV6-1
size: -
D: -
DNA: TGTGCCAGCACACTGATTCCAGGGCCCCAAGGCAATCAGCCCCAGCATTTT
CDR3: CASTLIPGPQGNQPQHF

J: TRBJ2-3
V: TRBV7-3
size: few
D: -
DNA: TGTGCCAGCAGTATGAGAGCTAGCACAGATACGCAGTATTTT
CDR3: CASSMRASTDTQYF

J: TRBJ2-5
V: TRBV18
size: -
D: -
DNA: TGTGCCAGCTCACCCGGAACTAGTCGGGTCACCCAGTACTTC
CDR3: CASSPGTSRVTQYF

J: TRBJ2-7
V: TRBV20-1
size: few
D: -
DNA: TGCAGTGCTGACAAGTCGATGTCTTCGAATGAGCAGTCCTTC
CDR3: CSADKSMSSNEQSF

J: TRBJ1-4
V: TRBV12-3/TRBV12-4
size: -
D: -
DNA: TGTGCCAGCCGCTTTTCGGCAACTAATGAAAAACTGTTTTTT
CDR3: CASRFSATNEKLFF

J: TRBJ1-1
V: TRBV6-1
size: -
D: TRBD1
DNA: TGTGCCAGCAGTCGTCGGACAGGGGGCGTGAGGGACACTGAAGCTTTCTTT
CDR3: CASSRRTGGVRDTEAFF

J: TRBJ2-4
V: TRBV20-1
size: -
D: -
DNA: TGCAGTGCTACGGACGACAGGGCGGGGGCCAAAAACATTCAGTACTTC
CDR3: CSATDDRAGAKNIQYF

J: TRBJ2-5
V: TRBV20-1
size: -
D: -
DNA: TGCAGTGCTAGAGGGACTAACCGCCCCGGGACCCAGTACTTC
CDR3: CSARGTNRPGTQYF

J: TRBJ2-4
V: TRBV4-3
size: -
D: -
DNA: TGCGCCAGCAGCCAAGATTGGGGATTTAGGGACATTCAGTACTTC
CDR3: CASSQDWGFRDIQYF

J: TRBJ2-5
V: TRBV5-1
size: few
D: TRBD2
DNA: TGCGCCAGCAGCTTCCAAGCGGGAGGCCTCCAAGAGACCCAGTACTTC
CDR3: CASSFQAGGLQETQYF

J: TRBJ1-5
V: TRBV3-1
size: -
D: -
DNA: TGTGCCAGCAGCCAAGGAGAGACCTTTAATCAGCCCCAGCATTTT
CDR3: CASSQGETFNQPQHF

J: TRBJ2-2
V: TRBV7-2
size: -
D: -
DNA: TGTGCCAGCAGCTTATACCGGAACACCGGGGAGCTGTTTTTT
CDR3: CASSLYRNTGELFF

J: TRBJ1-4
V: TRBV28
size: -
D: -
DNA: TGTGCCAGCAGCCTCTCCGTCGTAAAACTGTTTTTT
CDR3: CASSLSVVKLFF

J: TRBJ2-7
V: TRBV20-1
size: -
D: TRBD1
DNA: TGCAGTCCGGACAGGGCCCACGAGCAGTACTTC
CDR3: CSPDRAHEQYF

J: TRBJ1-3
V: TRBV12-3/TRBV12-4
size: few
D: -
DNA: TGTGCCAGCAGTGTCCGGGACGGTGGAAACACCATATATTTT
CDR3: CASSVRDGGNTIYF

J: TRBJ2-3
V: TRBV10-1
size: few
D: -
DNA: TGCGCCAGCAGTGATGGAGTCCTTAGCACAGATACGCAGTATTTT
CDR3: CASSDGVLSTDTQYF

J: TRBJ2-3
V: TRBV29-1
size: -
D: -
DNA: TGCAGCGTTGATGTTGGGGGTGGCACAGATGCGCAGTATTTT
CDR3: CSVDVGGGTDAQYF

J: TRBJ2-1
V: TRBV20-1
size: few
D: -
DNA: TGCAGTGCACCCTCGACCGGGCCATACAATGAGCAGTTCTTC
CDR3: CSAPSTGPYNEQFF

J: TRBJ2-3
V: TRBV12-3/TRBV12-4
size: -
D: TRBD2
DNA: TGTGCCAGCAGTTTAGGTTCGACTAGCGGGAGTGGTACGCAGTATTTT
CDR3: CASSLGSTSGSGTQYF

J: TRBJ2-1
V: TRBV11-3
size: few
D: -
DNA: TGTGCCAGCAGCTTAGATCAAGGGGGATACAATGAGCAGTTCTTC
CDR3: CASSLDQGGYNEQFF

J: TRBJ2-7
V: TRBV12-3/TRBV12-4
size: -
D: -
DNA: TGTGCCAGCAGTTCCGGGGGCGGCAAACCCTACGAGCAGTACTTC
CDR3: CASSSGGGKPYEQYF

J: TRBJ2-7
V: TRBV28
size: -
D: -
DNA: TGTGCCAGCAGTTTCTCTTGGGGGCTGGAGCAGTACTTC
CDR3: CASSFSWGLEQYF

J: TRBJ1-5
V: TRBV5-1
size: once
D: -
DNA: TGCGCCAGCAGCTTGGCCCCGGGGGCGGCGGGTCAGCCCCAGCATTTT
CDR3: CASSLAPGAAGQPQHF

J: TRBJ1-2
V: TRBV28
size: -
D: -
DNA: TGTGCCAGCAGCAAGGCTCCTCCATTCTATGGCTACACCTTC
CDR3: CASSKAPPFYGYTF

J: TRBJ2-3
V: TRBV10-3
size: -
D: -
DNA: TGTGCCATCAGCGGAGGGGGGGCCCAAGATACGCAGTATTTT
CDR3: CAISGGGAQDTQYF

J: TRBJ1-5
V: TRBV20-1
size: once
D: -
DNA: TGCAGTGCTAGATTGGGGGGCAATCAGCCCCAGCATTTT
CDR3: CSARLGGNQPQHF

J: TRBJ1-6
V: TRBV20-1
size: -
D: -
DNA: TGCAGTGCTAGTGTGGAGGGAGGTTCACCCCTCCACTTT
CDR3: CSASVEGGSPLHF

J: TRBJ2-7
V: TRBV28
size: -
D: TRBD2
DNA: TGTGCCAGCAGTTTATGGGCCCTAACGGGACTAGCCTACGAGCAGTACTTC
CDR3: CASSLWALTGLAYEQYF

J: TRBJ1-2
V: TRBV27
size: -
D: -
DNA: TGTGCCAGCAGTGCAGCGCGGCAGAGTGGCTACACCTTC
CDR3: CASSAARQSGYTF

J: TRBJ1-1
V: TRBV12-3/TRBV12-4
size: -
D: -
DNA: TGTGCCAGCAGTTTATGGGGGGCGAACACTGAAGCTTTCTTT
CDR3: CASSLWGANTEAFF

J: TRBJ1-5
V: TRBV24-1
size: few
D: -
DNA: TGTGCCACCAGCCGGGACGGCAATCAGCCCCAGCATTTT
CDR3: CATSRDGNQPQHF

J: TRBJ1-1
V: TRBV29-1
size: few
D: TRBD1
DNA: TGCAGCGTTAGCGGGACAGGGCTGAACACTGAAGCTTTCTTT
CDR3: CSVSGTGLNTEAFF

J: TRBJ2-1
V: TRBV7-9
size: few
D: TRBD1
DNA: TGTGCCAGCAGCTTAGCGGGGCAGGGGGCCCTCAATGAGCAGTTCTTC
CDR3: CASSLAGQGALNEQFF

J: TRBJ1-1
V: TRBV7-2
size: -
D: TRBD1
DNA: TGTGCCAGCAGCTTGACAGGGGGTATAATGAACACTGAAGCTTTCTTT
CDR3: CASSLTGGIMNTEAFF

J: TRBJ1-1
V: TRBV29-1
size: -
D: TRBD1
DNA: TGCAGCGTTCGACAGGGAGGGGGACCAGGGGGCACTGAAGCTTTCTTT
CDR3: CSVRQGGGPGGTEAFF

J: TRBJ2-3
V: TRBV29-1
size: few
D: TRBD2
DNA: TGCAGCGAGAGAGCGGGGGGCCCAGATACGCAGTATTTT
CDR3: CSERAGGPDTQYF

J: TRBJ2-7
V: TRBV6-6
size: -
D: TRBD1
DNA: TGTGCCAGCCTCGCCGGGACAGGGTACTACGAGCAGTACTTC
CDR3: CASLAGTGYYEQYF

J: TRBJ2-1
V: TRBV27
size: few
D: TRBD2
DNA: TGTGCCAGCCTTAGCGGGAGTTCCTACAATGAGCAGTTCTTC
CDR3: CASLSGSSYNEQFF

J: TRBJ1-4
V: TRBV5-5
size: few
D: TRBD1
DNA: TGTGCCAGCAGCGGCTCGAGGGTACAGGGGAAGGTTGAAAAACTGTTTTTT
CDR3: CASSGSRVQGKVEKLFF

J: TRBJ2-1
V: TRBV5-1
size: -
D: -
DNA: TGCGCCAGCAGCTTGGAAGGGGCCAGGAATGAGCAGTTCTTC
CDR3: CASSLEGARNEQFF

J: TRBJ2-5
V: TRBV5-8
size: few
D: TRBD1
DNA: TGTGCCAGCAGCTATACAGGGGTTGAGACCCAGTACTTC
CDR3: CASSYTGVETQYF

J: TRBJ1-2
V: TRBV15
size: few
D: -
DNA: TGTGCCACCACCAAAGAGATGACCAATTATGGCTACACCTTC
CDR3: CATTKEMTNYGYTF